The T cell receptor (beta chain) under discussion was sequenced for a study of identical twins. A universal primer site arose from template switching, and cDNA bore unique molecular identifiers. TCRdb processed the 5' RACE reads anew with MiXCR; each CDR3 protein has one entry. This sample yields 1.5 million to 2 million distinct CDR3 sequences, of which about 32% are seen a single time; roughly 0.3% belongs to the top ten. Comment on this clonotype: Its specificity is unknown.

V lost 7 bases and J 5 bases, leaving 9 bases between the germline ends. The CDR3 is 12 residues long. CDR1 and CDR2 (germline): MDHEN, SYDVKM. Whole-study findings and limits: Shared out-of-frame alpha sequences (those common to twins) showed excess low generation probability.

The gene calls are TRBV28 and TRBJ2-1; maybe TRBD2 (6 bases). Sample: cord blood. This receptor was taken from a newborn girl in good health. The CDR3 nucleotides read TGTGCCAGCAAAGTAGCGGACAATGAGCAGTTCTTC. Amino acid sequence: CASKVADNEQFF.